These T cell receptor beta chains were read from a single sample in a study of blood T cells in healthy people across ages. TCRdb reprocessed the 5' RACE reads with MiXCR, giving one entry per CDR3 protein. Here the sample spans about 830,000 distinct CDR3 sequences, 62% being singletons. The sequencing sample was made of blood. Receptor source: a man aged 25-45 years in good health. The CDR3 runs from the conserved cysteine through the conserved F or W. Each record gives: V gene, D gene, J gene, clone size, CDR3 DNA, CDR3 protein. A D gene is named only where the DNA matches it firmly. The size of a clone is reported for some rows only, either as once, few or many, or as a class for expanded clones.

TRBV6-5,TRBD1,TRBJ1-4,-,TGTGCCAGCAGAGGATATTCGGGACAGGGTAGCGAAAAACTGTTTTTT,CASRGYSGQGSEKLFF
TRBV10-3,-,TRBJ1-2,-,TGTGCCATCAGTGAATTCCGCTATGTGGGGCGGGAAGGCTACACCTTC,CAISEFRYVGREGYTF
TRBV7-8,-,TRBJ2-5,-,TGTGCCAGCAGCTTAGAGAGGGTTCAAGAGACCCAGTACTTC,CASSLERVQETQYF
TRBV4-3,-,TRBJ2-7,-,TGCGCCAGCAGCCACGGGGCAGCCCACGAGCAGTACTTC,CASSHGAAHEQYF
TRBV20-1,TRBD2,TRBJ2-5,once,TGCAGTGCCCACACTCTAGCGGGTGCAAAAGAGACCCAGTACTTC,CSAHTLAGAKETQYF
TRBV6-5,-,TRBJ2-4,-,TGTGCCAGCTCTCGGCTTTGGGAGCAGTACTTC,CASSRLWEQYF
TRBV7-9,-,TRBJ2-1,-,TGTGCCAGCAGCTTAAAATCCGATTGGAATTTAGCCTACAATGAGCAGTTCTTC,CASSLKSDWNLAYNEQFF
TRBV21-1,-,TRBJ2-7,-,TGTGCCAGCAGCAGACGACAGGGGGTGACGGACGAGCAGTACTTC,CASSRRQGVTDEQYF
TRBV28,TRBD1,TRBJ1-6,-,TGTGCCAGCAGTCCAGGGGGGAATAATTCACCCCTCCACTTT,CASSPGGNNSPLHF
TRBV15,TRBD2,TRBJ2-6,few,TGTGCCACCAGCAGAGATAGCCTAGCGGGGTTATCTGGGGCCAACGTCCTGACTTTC,CATSRDSLAGLSGANVLTF
TRBV12-3/TRBV12-4,-,TRBJ2-1,-,TGTGCCAGCACCATAAGGGGGGGCTCCTACAATGAGCAGTTCTTC,CASTIRGGSYNEQFF
TRBV6-4,-,TRBJ2-1,-,TGTGCCAGCAGTGAGGGGCTCTTCAATGAGCAGTTCTTC,CASSEGLFNEQFF
TRBV28,-,TRBJ1-6,-,TGTGCCAGCACTGATCCCCCCGTTAATTCACCCCTCCACTTT,CASTDPPVNSPLHF
TRBV15,TRBD2,TRBJ2-5,few,TGTGCCACCAGCAGAGAAAGACTAGCGAGGACCCAGTACTTC,CATSRERLARTQYF
TRBV24-1,TRBD1,TRBJ2-1,-,TGTGCCACCAGTGATTTCGGGGACAGGGCAAACAATGAGCAGTTCTTC,CATSDFGDRANNEQFF
TRBV12-3/TRBV12-4,-,TRBJ1-2,-,TGTGCCAGCAGTTTTAGGACGGGGACACCTTCTAACTATGGCTACACCTTC,CASSFRTGTPSNYGYTF
TRBV28,-,TRBJ1-2,-,TGTGCCAGCAGTTTGGCAGGAGGGTTGAGGGGCTACACCTTC,CASSLAGGLRGYTF
TRBV29-1,-,TRBJ1-5,-,TGCAGCGACCCTCCGACAGGCCCGCTTTGGCAGCCCCAGCATTTT,CSDPPTGPLWQPQHF
TRBV20-1,-,TRBJ2-3,-,TGCAGTGCTAGAGATAACAACCCGGCGGGTGATACGCAGTATTTT,CSARDNNPAGDTQYF
TRBV4-3,TRBD2,TRBJ2-1,many,TGCGCCAGCAGCGATACTAGCGGGGGTAATGAGCAGTTCTTC,CASSDTSGGNEQFF
TRBV5-5,TRBD1,TRBJ1-2,-,TGTGCCAGCAGCTTGGAACGAACGACAGGGAACTATGGCTACACCTTC,CASSLERTTGNYGYTF
TRBV5-1,-,TRBJ1-1,-,TGCGCCAGCAGCCCGCTGCAGGGAGGAGTCGGAACTGAAGCTTTCTTT,CASSPLQGGVGTEAFF
TRBV6-6,TRBD1,TRBJ2-5,-,TGTGCCAGCAGGCGGACAGGGTGGGAGACCCAGTACTTC,CASRRTGWETQYF
TRBV25-1,TRBD1,TRBJ1-6,-,TGTGCCAGCAGGGCGACAGGGGGCCGGCCCCTCCACTTT,CASRATGGRPLHF
TRBV20-1,TRBD2,TRBJ2-5,-,TGCAGTGCCACCCGAGGCGGGAGGGGGGAGACCCAGTACTTC,CSATRGGRGETQYF
TRBV29-1,-,TRBJ2-7,many,TGCAGCGTTGACAGGGGCTACGAGCAGTACTTC,CSVDRGYEQYF
TRBV3-1,-,TRBJ1-2,-,TGTGCCAGCAGCCCCCGGGGGGCGACGGAGACTTCTAACTATGGCTACACCTTC,CASSPRGATETSNYGYTF
TRBV3-1,TRBD1,TRBJ2-7,-,TGTGCCAGCAGCCCTGACGGCCCCGGGACAGGGGGTACCTACGAGCAGTACTTC,CASSPDGPGTGGTYEQYF
TRBV7-2,-,TRBJ2-1,many,TGTGCCAGCAGCTTAGATCCCGGCGGCCACAATGAGCAGTTCTTC,CASSLDPGGHNEQFF
TRBV28,-,TRBJ2-5,few,TGTGCCAGCAGTCACTTCGAAGAGACCCAGTACTTC,CASSHFEETQYF
TRBV6-5,-,TRBJ2-2,-,TGTGCCAGCAGCCTGATGAGTCAGGCCGGGGAGCTGTTTTTT,CASSLMSQAGELFF
TRBV13,-,TRBJ2-6,few,TGTGCCAGCAGCTTAGCAGGGACCTATGGGGCCAACGTCCTGACTTTC,CASSLAGTYGANVLTF
TRBV7-2,-,TRBJ2-7,-,TGTGCCAGCAGCAAGGGAAAGCCCTACGAGCAGTACTTC,CASSKGKPYEQYF
TRBV4-2,TRBD2,TRBJ2-5,few,TGTGCCAGCAGCCCCGGGCCCGTGGCTAGCGGCCAAGAGACCCAGTACTTC,CASSPGPVASGQETQYF
TRBV5-1,TRBD2,TRBJ2-1,-,TGCGCCAGCAGCGTCTGTGCTAGCGGGGGCCGGGATGAGCAGTTCTTC,CASSVCASGGRDEQFF
TRBV6-4,TRBD2,TRBJ2-1,-,TGTGCCAGCAGTGACTCGGCTAGCGGGGGCAATGAGCAGTTCTTC,CASSDSASGGNEQFF
TRBV24-1,TRBD1,TRBJ1-3,-,TGTGCCACCAGTGAGTCCGGGACAGGGGGCTCTGGAAACACCATATATTTT,CATSESGTGGSGNTIYF
TRBV5-1,-,TRBJ2-7,-,TGCGCCAGCCGCTTGAGAGGACAGCGAAGCTACGAGCAGTACTTC,CASRLRGQRSYEQYF
TRBV7-2,-,TRBJ1-1,-,TGTGCCAGCAGCTTAGGTAGAGGGAGGGCTGAAGCTTTCTTT,CASSLGRGRAEAFF
TRBV20-1,-,TRBJ2-7,-,TGCAGTGCTAGAATGGACGGCTACGAGCAGTACTTC,CSARMDGYEQYF
TRBV12-3/TRBV12-4,-,TRBJ2-5,-,TGTGCCAGCAGAAGACGGGCGGAAGAGACCCAGTACTTC,CASRRRAEETQYF
TRBV20-1,TRBD2,TRBJ2-5,-,TGCAGTGCTAGGGGGGGGGACCGAGACCTTTTGGAGACCCAGTACTTC,CSARGGDRDLLETQYF
TRBV3-1,-,TRBJ2-5,-,TGTGCCAGCAGCCATCGGGCTGATGTTTGGGACCGAGAGACCCAGTACTTC,CASSHRADVWDRETQYF
TRBV4-3,TRBD2,TRBJ2-7,few,TGCGCCAGCAGCCAATCGGGACTAGCGGGGAGTTACGAGCAGTACTTC,CASSQSGLAGSYEQYF
TRBV5-1,-,TRBJ1-6,-,TGCGCCAGCAGCTTACAGGGATCTTCACCCCTCCACTTT,CASSLQGSSPLHF
TRBV28,-,TRBJ1-2,-,TGTGCCAGCACCTTCGTGGTCGACCCCAGATACTATGGCTACACCTTC,CASTFVVDPRYYGYTF